The 28 T cell receptor beta chains below all came from one sample that was sequenced in a study of cytomegalovirus exposure and HLA in healthy donors. The PCR used 60 Vbeta and 13 Jbeta primers. Libraries were prepared by immunoSEQ multiplex PCR; TCRdb keeps only in-frame clonotypes and omits some of them. Among roughly 120,000 clones, 75% to 85% were seen once, and the ten largest hold 2.5% to 3%. The sequenced sample consisted of PBMCs. The receptors originated from a man aged 30 to 39 in good health and CMV-seronegative.

This clone was counted a few times. This chain uses TRBV4-3 with TRBJ2-7, with D maybe TRBD2 (6 bases). V lost 6 bases and J lost 6, with 18 bases in between. CDR1 LGHNA and CDR2 YSLEER come from the germline V gene. The CDR3 length is 14 residues. The CDR3, as DNA: TGCGCCAGCAGTTCGACTAGTGCGAGGGGCGAGCAGTACTTC. Translated: CASSSTSARGEQYF.

The genes are TRBV9 and TRBJ2-3; D is possibly TRBD1 (6 bases). This CDR3 is built from 15 residues. Trimming shortened V by 3 bases and J by 3 bases, and 14 bases separated the two germline ends. Germline V lookup: CDR1 SGDLS, CDR2 YYNGEE. The CDR3 loop is CASSAQGWPTDTQYF. The CDR3 DNA sequence: TGTGCCAGCAGCGCGCAGGGGTGGCCTACAGATACGCAGTATTTT. The full variable domain, rest sourced from reference TRBV9 and TRBJ2-3, is DSGVTQTPKHLITATGQRVTLRCSPRSGDLSVYWYQQSLDQGLQFLIQYYNGEERAKGNILERFSAQQFPDLHSELNLSSLELGDSALYFCASSAQGWPTDTQYFGPGTRLTVL.

This sequence joins TRBV7-9 and TRBJ2-5; a possible D gene is TRBD1 (5 bases). The DNA end lines up better with TRBJ2-7; the J call may be wrong. Germline-derived CDR1 and CDR2 are SEHNR and FQNEAQ (reference sequence). The CDR3 consists of 13 residues. The CDR3 loop is CASSHRQRYEQYF. The CDR3 nucleotides read TGTGCCAGCAGCCACCGACAGCGCTACGAGCAGTACTTC.

The V gene is TRBV30, the J gene TRBJ2-1; 12 bases are a match to TRBD2. V lost 4 bases, J lost 9 bases, and 4 bases stayed unmatched. CDR1 is GTSNPN, CDR2 SVGIG, per germline (reference sequence). CDR3 size: 13 residues. The CDR3 DNA reads as TGTGCCTGGATTGGACTAGCGGGATCTGAGCAGTTCTTC. Protein product: CAWIGLAGSEQFF.

J is TRBJ2-1 and V is TRBV29-1; TRBD2 aligns across 15 bases. Germline V gene lookup returns CDR1 SQVTM and CDR2 ANQGSEA. The CDR3 runs 18 residues. V was pared by 8 bases and J by 0 bases, with 11 bases of the junction left unmatched. The CDR3 sequence is CSSGGLAGGVSSYNEQFF. The CDR3 DNA reads as TGCAGCTCGGGGGGACTAGCGGGAGGTGTGAGCTCCTACAATGAGCAGTTCTTC.

The chain employs TRBV25-1 and TRBJ2-1, with D uncertain. From germline, CDR1 is MGHDK and CDR2 SYGVNS. V was trimmed by 4 bases and J by 4 bases, leaving 8 bases between them. The CDR3 contains 13 residues. The CDR3, as DNA: TGTGCCAGCAGTGCCGAGGTGTACAATGAGCAGTTCTTC. Residues: CASSAEVYNEQFF.

The rearrangement joins TRBV11-3 to TRBJ2-1, with D unclear. Germline values: CDR1 SGHNT, CDR2 YENEEA. The CDR3 length is 15 residues. The V end lost 4 bases, the J end lost 0 bases, and 10 bases lay between the germline ends. The CDR3 loop is CASSSTPSSYNEQFF. CDR3 nucleotide sequence: TGTGCCAGCAGCTCAACCCCGAGCTCCTACAATGAGCAGTTCTTC. Using reference TRBV11-3 and TRBJ2-1 for the parts outside the CDR3, the full variable domain is EAGVVQSPRYKIIEKKQPVAFWCNPISGHNTLYWYLQNLGQGPELLIRYENEEAVDDSQLPKDRFSAERLKGVDSTLKIQPAELGDSAVYLCASSSTPSSYNEQFFGPGTRLTVL.

J is TRBJ2-7 and V is TRBV5-1, with a tentative D call TRBD2 (5 bases). The germline V gene has CDR1 SGHRS and CDR2 YFSETQ. The CDR3 sequence is 15 residues long. V was pared by 0 bases and J by 3 bases, with 13 bases between. In nucleotides, the CDR3 is TGCGCCAGCAGCTTGGGCTCGGTTCGGGACTACGAGCAGTACTTC. Its translation is CASSLGSVRDYEQYF.

The chain is built from TRBV19 and TRBJ2-2; unclear D gene. The germline V gene encodes CDR1 LNHDA and CDR2 SQIVND (reference sequence). CDR3 length: 17 amino acids. Trimming removed 3 bases at V and 5 bases at J, with 19 bases between. CDR3 DNA: TGTGCCAGTAGTATTGAGCGCCTTGGGTTGCTAACCGGGGAGCTGTTTTTT. Its translation is CASSIERLGLLTGELFF.

The chain uses TRBV28 and TRBJ2-1, with TRBD1 as a possible D gene (6 bases). CDR1 is MDHEN, CDR2 SYDVKM, per germline. The CDR3 spans 15 residues. With 6 bases removed from V and 0 bases from J, the gap between germline ends came to 12 bases. In DNA form, the CDR3 reads TGTGCCAGCAGACCATGGGACAACTCCTACAATGAGCAGTTCTTC. Translated, it gives CASRPWDNSYNEQFF.

The V call is TRBV5-1, the J call TRBJ2-1; D is undetermined. Germline CDR1 is SGHRS and CDR2 is YFSETQ. V lost 2 bases and J lost 5, with 14 bases in between. CDR3 length: 15 residues. The DNA for the CDR3 is TGCGCCAGCAGCTTTACGCACTCATCCAACAATGAGCAGTTCTTC. This sequence encodes CASSFTHSSNNEQFF.

The rearrangement links TRBV30 to TRBJ2-7, with 7 bases identical to TRBD1. Germline V gene sequence: CDR1 GTSNPN, CDR2 SVGIG (reference sequence). Trimming took 0 bases from V and 3 from J; bases not matched to a gene: 5. This CDR3 contains 14 residues. The CDR3 loop reads CAWSVVTGNYEQYF. For the CDR3, the DNA is TGTGCCTGGAGTGTAGTGACAGGGAACTACGAGCAGTACTTC.

V and J are TRBV7-9 and TRBJ2-1; TRBD2 agrees at 7 bases. The trim removed 6 bases at V and 8 bases at J, leaving 16 bases unmatched. The CDR3 is made up of 16 amino acids. The germline CDR1 and CDR2 sequences are SEHNR and FQNEAQ (reference sequence). CDR3 nucleotide sequence: TGTGCCAGCAGACTACAACCCCTAGGGAGGGCCGATGAGCAGTTCTTC. It specifies CASRLQPLGRADEQFF.

This clone was counted a few times. The rearrangement uses TRBV6-1 and TRBJ2-2, with 8 bases matching TRBD2. Germline V lookup: CDR1 MNHNS, CDR2 SASEGT. This CDR3 is 15 amino acids long. The trim removed 5 bases at V and 5 bases at J, leaving 7 bases unmatched. This CDR3 reads CASSTGLAITGELFF. The CDR3 DNA follows: TGTGCCAGCAGTACAGGACTAGCTATTACCGGGGAGCTGTTTTTT.

This clone was recorded only once. This chain uses TRBV4-3 with TRBJ2-1, with a weak D call TRBD1 (5 bases). V gave up 1 base and J gave up 0 bases, with 16 bases separating them. Germline loops: CDR1 LGHNA, CDR2 YSLEER. The CDR3 contains 18 residues. The DNA of the CDR3 is TGCGCCAGCAGCCAAGCCGGACAACTGAAGAGCTCCTACAATGAGCAGTTCTTC. It translates to CASSQAGQLKSSYNEQFF.

The V and J genes are TRBV9 and TRBJ2-1; D might be TRBD1 (5 bases). The V and J ends lost 0 bases and 7 bases respectively, with 17 bases between them. The length of the CDR3 is 16 residues. CDR1 and CDR2 (germline): SGDLS, YYNGEE. CDR3 nucleotides: TGTGCCAGCAGCGTAGCTCCCCAGGGTAATAGGAATGAGCAGTTCTTC. Protein product: CASSVAPQGNRNEQFF.

This chain's CDR3 is CAISSQGTNEKLFF. CDR3 nucleotides: TGTGCCATCAGTTCTCAGGGAACTAATGAAAAACTGTTTTTT. The rearrangement links TRBV10-3 to TRBJ1-4; D may be TRBD1 (5 bases). This CDR3 spans 14 amino acids. V was pared by 5 bases and J by 1 base, with 8 bases between. Germline CDR1 ENHRY, CDR2 SYGVKD.

V usage is TRBV7-9 and J usage is TRBJ1-1, with TRBD1 as a possible D gene (6 bases). The V gene's germline CDR1 is SEHNR and CDR2 FQNEAQ (reference sequence). The V and J ends lost 5 bases and 3 bases respectively, with 10 bases between them. This CDR3 is built from 13 residues. CDR3 in amino acids: CASSPQGHTEAFF. CDR3 DNA sequence: TGTGCCAGCAGCCCCCAGGGGCACACTGAAGCTTTCTTT.

A few counts support this clone. The V and J genes are TRBV10-3 and TRBJ2-1; TRBD2 aligns across 8 bases. Germline assignment: CDR1 ENHRY and CDR2 SYGVKD. CDR3 length: 16 residues. V was clipped by 3 bases and J by 6 bases; unmatched bases: 10. For the CDR3, the DNA is TGTGCCATCAGTGACAGACGGGAGGGCCGAAGCAATGAGCAGTTCTTC. The encoded protein is CAISDRREGRSNEQFF.

Of note for this clone: At one of its ends the junction is not consistent with the germline gene, which may arise from a read error. This chain links TRBV29-1 with TRBJ1-1, with 8 bases fitting TRBD1. Looked up from germline, CDR1 is SQVTM and CDR2 is ANQGSEA. This CDR3 region has 14 residues. DNA of the CDR3: TGCAGCGCCGAACTGAACAGGGGGAACTCTGAAGCTTTCTTT. Translated, it gives CSAELNRGNSEAFF.

Comment on this clone: Within the sample, other DNA sequences also encode this same CDR3. The CDR3 is CASSVGDRTNEKLFF. The CDR3 DNA is TGTGCCAGCAGCGTAGGGGACAGAACTAATGAAAAACTGTTTTTT. The chain has TRBV9 and TRBJ1-4; 7 bases are a match to TRBD1. Germline values: CDR1 SGDLS, CDR2 YYNGEE. V shed 0 bases, J shed 1 base, and the junction held 0 bases outside the gene matches. The CDR3 is 15 amino acids. Full variable domain (missing parts from reference TRBV9 and TRBJ1-4): DSGVTQTPKHLITATGQRVTLRCSPRSGDLSVYWYQQSLDQGLQFLIQYYNGEERAKGNILERFSAQQFPDLHSELNLSSLELGDSALYFCASSVGDRTNEKLFFGSGTQLSVL.

V is TRBV7-9 and J is TRBJ2-7, with D hard to call. This CDR3 is built from 13 residues. Per germline, CDR1 SEHNR and CDR2 FQNEAQ (reference sequence). Trimming took off 1 base at V and 0 bases at J, with 4 bases between the two ends. This CDR3 reads CASSLVASYEQYF. The DNA for the CDR3 is TGTGCCAGCAGCTTAGTAGCCTCCTACGAGCAGTACTTC.

This clone was recorded a few times. The rearrangement links TRBV9 to TRBJ1-1; D is perhaps TRBD1 (5 bases). Germline-derived CDR1 and CDR2 are SGDLS and YYNGEE. V was shortened by 4 bases and J by 1 base, with 11 bases between the two germline ends. The CDR3 spans 14 residues. This CDR3 reads CASSIQTENTEAFF. Written as DNA, the CDR3 is TGTGCCAGCAGCATCCAGACAGAGAACACTGAAGCTTTCTTT.

The gene calls are TRBV5-6 and TRBJ2-2; D is possibly TRBD2 (5 bases). The V gene's germline CDR1 is SGHDT and CDR2 YYEEEE. CDR3 size: 15 residues. V shed 5 bases and J shed 4 bases, with 15 bases lying between them. The CDR3 spells CASRSGLAGTGELFF. In DNA, the CDR3 is TGTGCCAGCAGGTCGGGTCTGGCGGGCACCGGGGAGCTGTTTTTT.

This chain connects TRBV5-8 to TRBJ1-2; the D is unclear. CDR1 SGHTS and CDR2 YDEGEE come from the germline V gene. This CDR3 contains 10 residues. Trimming removed 1 base at V and 8 bases at J, with 3 bases between. CDR3 nucleotides: TGTGCCAGCAGCTTGCAAGGCTACACCTTC. The encoded protein is CASSLQGYTF.

This chain connects TRBV5-6 to TRBJ1-1; D remains ambiguous. CDR3 length: 11 amino acids. Per germline, CDR1 SGHDT and CDR2 YYEEEE. V was shortened by 0 bases and J by 7 bases, with 4 bases between the two germline ends. The CDR3 coding sequence is TGTGCCAGCAGCTTGGAGAGTGAAGCTTTCTTT. It translates to CASSLESEAFF.

The chain links TRBV7-3 to TRBJ2-5; maybe TRBD1 (8 bases). The CDR3 totals 14 residues. V was trimmed by 5 bases and J by 3 bases, leaving 13 bases between them. CDR1 and CDR2 (germline): SGHTA, FQGTGA. CDR3 in DNA: TGTGCCAGCAGCCCGGGGGGACAGGAAGAGACCCAGTACTTC. Amino acid sequence: CASSPGGQEETQYF.

This sequence joins TRBV2 and TRBJ1-5, with 8 bases fitting TRBD1. CDR1 is SNHLY and CDR2 is FYNNEI in the germline V gene. The CDR3 runs 16 residues. The J segment lost 0 bases and the V segment lost 7 bases, leaving 8 bases of the junction unmatched. For the CDR3, the DNA is TGTGCCAGCACCCCGGGACAGGCGTATAGCAATCAGCCCCAGCATTTT. Translated: CASTPGQAYSNQPQHF.